One and the same sample provided the 16 T cell receptor beta chains below, sequenced in a study of shared clonotypes between healthy human individuals. TCRdb's table, derived via immunoSEQ multiplex PCR, lists solely in-frame clones and lacks some. The data show fewer than 650,000 clones, roughly 79% seen once. Material for sequencing was PBMCs. The source of these receptors is a woman aged 40 to 50 in good health. Some clones in this sample may be carry-over from other donors' samples.

This clone has a single count. The rearrangement joins TRBV6-5 to TRBJ2-5; 7 nucleotides match TRBD2. Germline assignment: CDR1 MNHEY and CDR2 SVGAGI. There are 14 residues in the CDR3. V trimming: 6 bases; J trimming: 4 bases; junction bases outside the gene matches: 8. The CDR3 region has the DNA TGTGCCAGCAGCCAAAGGGAGGGTGGAGAGACCCAGTACTTC. The encoded protein is CASSQREGGETQYF.

The CDR3 sequence is CASNGVTGDTQYF. CDR3 DNA sequence: TGTGCCAGCAATGGAGTAACGGGGGATACGCAGTATTTT. This sequence joins TRBV25-1 and TRBJ2-3, with D perhaps matching TRBD2 (5 bases). The V end lost 7 bases, the J end lost 6 bases, and 14 bases lay between the germline ends. The CDR3 totals 13 residues. In germline, CDR1 is MGHDK, CDR2 SYGVNS.

This chain links TRBV2 with TRBJ2-4; maybe TRBD1 (5 bases). The germline V and J ends were trimmed by 8 bases and 10 bases, with 12 bases remaining between them. Per the germline V gene, CDR1 is SNHLY and CDR2 is FYNNEI. The CDR3 is 11 residues long. The CDR3 sequence is CASAEQVIQYF. The CDR3 nucleotides read TGTGCCAGCGCCGAACAGGTTATTCAGTACTTC.

This clone was seen more than once but under ten times. The V gene is TRBV28, the J gene TRBJ2-7, with D possibly matching TRBD1 (6 bases). The germline V gene encodes CDR1 MDHEN and CDR2 SYDVKM. The CDR3 extends over 15 amino acids. V lost 7 bases and J lost 5, with 21 bases in between. CDR3: CASILGGGSPNEQYF. The CDR3 DNA reads as TGTGCCAGCATTCTAGGGGGTGGCAGCCCTAACGAGCAGTACTTC.

This chain joins TRBV10-2 and TRBJ2-7; D possibly corresponds to TRBD1 (6 bases). Trimming removed 8 bases at V and 4 bases at J, with 18 bases between. Germline V gene data show CDR1 as WSHSY and CDR2 as SAAADI. The CDR3 is made up of 14 amino acids. The CDR3 protein is CASLKGWTAYEQYF. CDR3 in DNA: TGCGCCAGCCTTAAGGGCTGGACAGCGTACGAGCAGTACTTC.

The chain has TRBV6-5 and TRBJ2-7, with D hard to call. CDR1 and CDR2 from the germline V gene are MNHEY and SVGAGI. There are 14 residues in the CDR3. V lost 2 bases and J lost 3, with 11 bases in between. CDR3 protein: CASSYGVGVYEQYF. Written as DNA, the CDR3 is TGTGCCAGCAGTTACGGGGTTGGCGTCTACGAGCAGTACTTC.

V is TRBV6-1 and J is TRBJ1-6; TRBD1 matches at 8 bases. The CDR3 sequence is 15 residues long. Germline loops: CDR1 MNHNS, CDR2 SASEGT. With 7 bases clipped from V and 5 bases from J, the junction kept 7 bases outside the gene matches. The chain's CDR3 is CASNTMTGDNSPLHF. In DNA, the CDR3 is TGTGCCAGCAACACGATGACAGGGGATAATTCACCCCTCCACTTT.

Only a few counts were recorded for this clone. V is TRBV6-5 and J is TRBJ2-3, with D perhaps TRBD1 (5 bases). Germline-derived CDR1 and CDR2 are MNHEY and SVGAGI. The CDR3 contains 12 residues. V lost 6 bases and J 6 bases, leaving 10 bases between the germline ends. The DNA of the CDR3 is TGTGCCAGCAGAGGGGATGCTGATACGCAGTATTTT. Encoded protein: CASRGDADTQYF.

In this sample, this clone turned up once. The gene calls are TRBV2 and TRBJ2-2; D is uncertain. V was clipped by 4 bases and J by 6 bases, with 9 bases between them. The CDR3 loop spans 13 amino acids. CDR1 and CDR2 from the germline V gene are SNHLY and FYNNEI. CDR3 residues: CASSVWGSGELFF. The CDR3 bases are TGTGCCAGCAGTGTTTGGGGATCCGGGGAGCTGTTTTTT.

The rearrangement joins TRBV6-1 to TRBJ2-1; no reliable D call. CDR3 size: 14 residues. The V end was cut by 2 bases, the J end by 5 bases, with 10 bases between. Germline assignment: CDR1 MNHNS and CDR2 SASEGT. Here the CDR3 DNA reads TGTGCCAGCAGTGAATTAGTGTGGGACAATGAGCAGTTCTTC. Residues: CASSELVWDNEQFF.

This chain links TRBV10-3 with TRBJ2-5; TRBD2 aligns across 10 bases. The junction had 7 bases not matched to a gene; V was cut back by 5 bases and J by 4 bases. Germline CDR1 and CDR2: ENHRY and SYGVKD. The length of the CDR3 is 15 residues. CDR3 loop: CAISRVLAGVETQYF. CDR3 in DNA: TGTGCCATCAGTCGGGTTCTAGCGGGAGTAGAGACCCAGTACTTC.

This chain connects TRBV2 to TRBJ2-1; D call uncertain. The germline gives CDR1 SNHLY, CDR2 FYNNEI. This CDR3 has 14 residues. Deletions cut 2 bases from V and 1 base from J, with 6 bases between. The CDR3 is CASSEWVSYNEQFF. In DNA form, the CDR3 reads TGTGCCAGCAGTGAATGGGTTTCCTACAATGAGCAGTTCTTC.

V and J are TRBV27 and TRBJ2-3; D uncertain. The CDR3 is 11 amino acids. Germline CDR1 and CDR2: MNHEY and SMNVEV (reference sequence). The ends were cut back, 2 bases at V and 5 bases at J, with 2 bases in the middle. CDR3 sequence: CASSLRDTQYF. The CDR3 DNA reads TGTGCCAGCAGTTTAAGAGATACGCAGTATTTT.

Points on this clone: A far larger clone is one nucleotide away, so this likely arose from a read error. This sequence joins TRBV30 and TRBJ1-5; D remains unclear. CDR3 length: 15 amino acids. The germline CDR1 and CDR2 sequences are GTSNPN and SVGIG (reference sequence). Deletions cut 2 bases from V and 3 bases from J, with 14 bases between. The CDR3 sequence is CAWSTEQLDNQPQHF. The CDR3 bases are TGTGCCTGGAGTACGGAGCAGCTAGACAATCAGCCCCAGCATTTT.

The V and J genes are TRBV5-1 and TRBJ1-1; possible D gene TRBD1, 5 bases. Germline V gene sequence: CDR1 SGHRS, CDR2 YFSETQ. The CDR3 has 15 amino acids. Deletions cut 0 bases from V and 4 bases from J, with 13 bases between. CDR3 region: CASSLGAGRVTEAFF. The CDR3 nucleotides read TGCGCCAGCAGCTTGGGGGCAGGGCGAGTCACTGAAGCTTTCTTT.

This clone was seen only a few times. The chain carries TRBV7-3 and TRBJ2-7; 9 bases are a match to TRBD1. J was trimmed by 1 base and V by 5 bases; bases with no gene match: 6. This CDR3 is built from 15 residues. The germline V gene encodes CDR1 SGHTA and CDR2 FQGTGA. As DNA, the CDR3 is TGTGCCAGCAGCCCACAGGGGGCACAATCCTACGAGCAGTACTTC. As protein: CASSPQGAQSYEQYF. The whole variable domain, filled in from reference TRBV7-3 and TRBJ2-7, reads GAGVSQTPSNKVTEKGKYVELRCDPISGHTALYWYRQSLGQGPEFLIYFQGTGAADDSGLPNDRFFAVRPEGSVSTLKIQRTERGDSAVYLCASSPQGAQSYEQYFGPGTRLTVT.